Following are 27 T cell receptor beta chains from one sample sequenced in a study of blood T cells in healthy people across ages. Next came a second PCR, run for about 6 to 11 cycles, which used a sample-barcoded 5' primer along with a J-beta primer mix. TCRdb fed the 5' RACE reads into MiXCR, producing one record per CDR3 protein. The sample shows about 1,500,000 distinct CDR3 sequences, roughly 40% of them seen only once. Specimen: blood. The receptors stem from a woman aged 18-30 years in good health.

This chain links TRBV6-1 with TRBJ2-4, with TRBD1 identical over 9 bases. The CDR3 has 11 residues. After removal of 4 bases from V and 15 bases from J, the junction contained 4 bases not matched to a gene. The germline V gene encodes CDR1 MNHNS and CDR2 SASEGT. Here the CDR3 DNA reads TGTGCCAGCAGTGTCGGACAGGGGCGGTACTTC. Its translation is CASSVGQGRYF.

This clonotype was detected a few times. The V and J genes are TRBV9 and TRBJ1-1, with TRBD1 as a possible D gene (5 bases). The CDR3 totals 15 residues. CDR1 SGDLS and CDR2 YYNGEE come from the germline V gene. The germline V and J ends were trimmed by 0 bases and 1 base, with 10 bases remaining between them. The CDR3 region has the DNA TGTGCCAGCAGCGTAGCCGGCGGGGCGAACACTGAAGCTTTCTTT. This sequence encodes CASSVAGGANTEAFF.

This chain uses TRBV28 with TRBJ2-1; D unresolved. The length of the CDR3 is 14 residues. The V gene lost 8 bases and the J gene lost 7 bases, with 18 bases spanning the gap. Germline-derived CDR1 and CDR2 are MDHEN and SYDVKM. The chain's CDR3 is CASAQHTAGNEQFF. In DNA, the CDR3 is TGTGCCAGCGCACAGCACACAGCTGGGAATGAGCAGTTCTTC.

The CDR3 loop reads CASSNAGTGGFGYTF. In DNA form, the CDR3 reads TGTGCCAGCAGTAATGCCGGGACAGGGGGCTTTGGCTACACCTTC. The V and J genes are TRBV12-3 or TRBV12-4 and TRBJ1-2; TRBD1 matches 12 bases. The CDR3 runs to 15 residues. The V gene end was trimmed by 5 bases and the J gene end by 7 bases; junction bases not matched to a gene: 8.

The chain's CDR3 is CASSHFDRATNEKLFF. Written as DNA, the CDR3 is TGTGCCAGCAGTCACTTCGACAGGGCAACTAATGAAAAACTGTTTTTT. V and J are TRBV7-8 and TRBJ1-4, with TRBD1 identical over 7 bases. V gave up 6 bases and J gave up 0 bases; unmatched junction bases: 7. The CDR3 runs to 16 residues. Germline loops: CDR1 SGHVS, CDR2 FQNEAQ. The variable domain in full, with the rest retrieved from reference TRBV7-8 and TRBJ1-4, is GAGVSQSPRYKVAKRGQDVALRCDPISGHVSLFWYQQALGQGPEFLTYFQNEAQLDKSGLPSDRFFAERPEGSVSTLKIQRTQQEDSAVYLCASSHFDRATNEKLFFGSGTQLSVL.

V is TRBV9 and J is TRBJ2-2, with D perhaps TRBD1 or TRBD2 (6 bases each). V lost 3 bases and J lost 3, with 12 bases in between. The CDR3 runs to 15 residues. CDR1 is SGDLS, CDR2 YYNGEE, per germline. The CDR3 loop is CASSGGDTYTGELFF. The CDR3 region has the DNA TGTGCCAGCAGCGGGGGGGACACCTACACCGGGGAGCTGTTTTTT.

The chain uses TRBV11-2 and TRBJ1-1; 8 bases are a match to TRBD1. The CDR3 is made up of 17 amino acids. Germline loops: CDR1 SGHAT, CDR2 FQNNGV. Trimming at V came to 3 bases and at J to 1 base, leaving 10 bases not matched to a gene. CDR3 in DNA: TGTGCCAGCAGCTTCCCGTTCAGACAGGGGTGGAACACTGAAGCTTTCTTT. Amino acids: CASSFPFRQGWNTEAFF.

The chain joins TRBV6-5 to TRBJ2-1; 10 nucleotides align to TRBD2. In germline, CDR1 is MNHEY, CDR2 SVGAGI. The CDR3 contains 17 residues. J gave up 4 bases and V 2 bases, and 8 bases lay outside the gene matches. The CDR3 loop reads CASSYGAGGLTYNEQFF. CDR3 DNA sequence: TGTGCCAGCAGTTACGGAGCGGGAGGGTTAACTTACAATGAGCAGTTCTTC.

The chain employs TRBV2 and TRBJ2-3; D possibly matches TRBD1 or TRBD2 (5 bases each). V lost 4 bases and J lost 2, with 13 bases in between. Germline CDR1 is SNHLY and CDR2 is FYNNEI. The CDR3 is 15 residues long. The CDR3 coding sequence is TGTGCCAGCAGTGCCGACACGGGGCTCACAGATACGCAGTATTTT. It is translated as CASSADTGLTDTQYF.

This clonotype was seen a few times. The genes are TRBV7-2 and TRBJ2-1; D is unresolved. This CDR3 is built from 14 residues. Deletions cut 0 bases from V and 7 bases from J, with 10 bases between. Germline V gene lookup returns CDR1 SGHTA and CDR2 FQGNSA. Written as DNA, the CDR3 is TGTGCCAGCAGCTTAGCGGGTCTCGGGAATGAGCAGTTCTTC. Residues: CASSLAGLGNEQFF. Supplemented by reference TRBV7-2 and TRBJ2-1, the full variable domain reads GAGVSQSPSNKVTEKGKDVELRCDPISGHTALYWYRQSLGQGLEFLIYFQGNSAPDKSGLPSDRFSAERTGGSVSTLTIQRTQQEDSAVYLCASSLAGLGNEQFFGPGTRLTVL.

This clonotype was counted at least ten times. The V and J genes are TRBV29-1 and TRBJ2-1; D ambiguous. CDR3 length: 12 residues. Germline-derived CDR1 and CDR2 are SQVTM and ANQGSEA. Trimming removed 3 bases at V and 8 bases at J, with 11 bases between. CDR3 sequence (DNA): TGCAGCGTTGACCTAGGAGTCGATGAGCAGTTCTTC. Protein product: CSVDLGVDEQFF.

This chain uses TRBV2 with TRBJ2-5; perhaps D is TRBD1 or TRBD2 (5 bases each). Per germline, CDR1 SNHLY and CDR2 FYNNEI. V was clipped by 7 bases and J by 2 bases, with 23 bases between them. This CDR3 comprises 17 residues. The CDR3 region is CASTGVPGRVLQETQYF. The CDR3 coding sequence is TGTGCCAGCACCGGAGTCCCGGGACGGGTGCTGCAAGAGACCCAGTACTTC.

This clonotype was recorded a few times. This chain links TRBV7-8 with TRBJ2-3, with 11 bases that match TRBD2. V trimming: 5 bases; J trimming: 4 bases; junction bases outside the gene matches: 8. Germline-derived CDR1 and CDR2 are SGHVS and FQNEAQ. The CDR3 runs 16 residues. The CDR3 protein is CASSVTSGRPSDTQYF. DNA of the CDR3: TGTGCCAGCAGCGTAACTAGCGGGAGACCATCAGATACGCAGTATTTT.

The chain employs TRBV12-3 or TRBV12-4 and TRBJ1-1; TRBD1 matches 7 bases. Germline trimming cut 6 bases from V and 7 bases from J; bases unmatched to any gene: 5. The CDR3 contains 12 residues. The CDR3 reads CASRTGVDEAFF. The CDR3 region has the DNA TGTGCCAGCAGAACAGGGGTGGATGAAGCTTTCTTT.

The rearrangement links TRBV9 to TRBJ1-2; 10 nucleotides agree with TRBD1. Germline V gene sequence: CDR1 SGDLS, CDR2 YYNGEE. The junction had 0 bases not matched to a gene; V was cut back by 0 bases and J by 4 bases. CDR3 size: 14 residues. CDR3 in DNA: TGTGCCAGCAGCGTAGGGGACAGGGGCTATGGCTACACCTTC. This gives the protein CASSVGDRGYGYTF.

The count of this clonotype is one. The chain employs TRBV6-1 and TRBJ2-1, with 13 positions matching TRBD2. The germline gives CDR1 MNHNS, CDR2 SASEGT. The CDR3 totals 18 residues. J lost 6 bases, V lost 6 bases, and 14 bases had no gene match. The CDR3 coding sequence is TGTGCCAGCAGCCCCCTCGGGACTAGCGGGGCTTATGGCAATGAGCAGTTCTTC. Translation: CASSPLGTSGAYGNEQFF.

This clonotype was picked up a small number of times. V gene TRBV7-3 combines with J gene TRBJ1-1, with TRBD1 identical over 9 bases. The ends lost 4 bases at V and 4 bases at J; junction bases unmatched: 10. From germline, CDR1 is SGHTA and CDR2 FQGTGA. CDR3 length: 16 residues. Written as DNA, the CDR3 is TGTGCCAGCAGCTCCGCCCCGGGACAGGGTGGCACTGAAGCTTTCTTT. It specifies CASSSAPGQGGTEAFF.

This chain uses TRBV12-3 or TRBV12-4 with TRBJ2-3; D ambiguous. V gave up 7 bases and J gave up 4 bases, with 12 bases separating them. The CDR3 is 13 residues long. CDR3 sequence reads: CASTKPESDTQYF. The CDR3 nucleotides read TGTGCCAGCACCAAGCCAGAGTCAGATACGCAGTATTTT.

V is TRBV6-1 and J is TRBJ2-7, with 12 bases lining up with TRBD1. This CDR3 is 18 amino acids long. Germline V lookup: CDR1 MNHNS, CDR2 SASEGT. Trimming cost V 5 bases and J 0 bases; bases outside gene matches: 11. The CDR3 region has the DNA TGTGCCAGCAGTCCTACGGGACAGGGGGCCCTTTTCTCCTACGAGCAGTACTTC. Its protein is CASSPTGQGALFSYEQYF.

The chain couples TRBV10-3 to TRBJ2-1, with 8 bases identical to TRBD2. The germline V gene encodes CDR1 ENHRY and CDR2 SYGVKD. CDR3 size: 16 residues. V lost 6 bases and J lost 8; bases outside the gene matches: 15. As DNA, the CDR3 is TGTGCCATCAGACCCGACGGACGAGCGGGGGCCCATGAGCAGTTCTTC. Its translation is CAIRPDGRAGAHEQFF.

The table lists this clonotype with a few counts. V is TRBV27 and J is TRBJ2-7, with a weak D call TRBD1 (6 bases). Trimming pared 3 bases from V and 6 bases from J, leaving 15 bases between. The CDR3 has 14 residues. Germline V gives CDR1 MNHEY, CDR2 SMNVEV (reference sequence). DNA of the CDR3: TGTGCCAGCAGTTTGGTACAGGGTGTAGCCGAGCAGTACTTC. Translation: CASSLVQGVAEQYF.

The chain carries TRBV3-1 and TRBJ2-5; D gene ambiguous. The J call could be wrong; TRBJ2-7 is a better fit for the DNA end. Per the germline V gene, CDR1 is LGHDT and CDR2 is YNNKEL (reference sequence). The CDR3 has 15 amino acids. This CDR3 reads CASSHSFLSSYEQYF. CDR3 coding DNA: TGTGCCAGCAGCCACTCGTTCCTTAGCTCCTACGAGCAGTACTTC.

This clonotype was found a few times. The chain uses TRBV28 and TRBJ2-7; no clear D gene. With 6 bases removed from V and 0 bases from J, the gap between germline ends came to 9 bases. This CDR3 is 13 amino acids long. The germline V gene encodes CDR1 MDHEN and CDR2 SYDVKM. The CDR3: CASRLPRSYEQYF. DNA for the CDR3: TGTGCCAGCAGACTTCCCCGCTCCTACGAGCAGTACTTC.

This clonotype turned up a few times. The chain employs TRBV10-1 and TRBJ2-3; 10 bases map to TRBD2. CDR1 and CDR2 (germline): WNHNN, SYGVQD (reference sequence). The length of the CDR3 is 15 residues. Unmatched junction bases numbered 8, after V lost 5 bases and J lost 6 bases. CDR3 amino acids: CASSITSGAGDTQYF. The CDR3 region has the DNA TGCGCCAGCAGTATAACTAGCGGGGCGGGTGATACGCAGTATTTT.

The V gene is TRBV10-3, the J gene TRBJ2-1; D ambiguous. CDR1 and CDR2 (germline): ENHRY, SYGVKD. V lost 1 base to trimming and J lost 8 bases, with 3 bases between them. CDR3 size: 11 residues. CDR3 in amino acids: CAISELDEQFF. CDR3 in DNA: TGTGCCATCAGTGAGTTGGATGAGCAGTTCTTC.

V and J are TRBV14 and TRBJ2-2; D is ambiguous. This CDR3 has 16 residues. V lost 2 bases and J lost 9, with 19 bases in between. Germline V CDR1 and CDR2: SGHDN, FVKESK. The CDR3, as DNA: TGTGCCAGCAGCCAATATCCGGGCCCTCCTACCAGGGAGCTGTTTTTT. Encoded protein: CASSQYPGPPTRELFF.

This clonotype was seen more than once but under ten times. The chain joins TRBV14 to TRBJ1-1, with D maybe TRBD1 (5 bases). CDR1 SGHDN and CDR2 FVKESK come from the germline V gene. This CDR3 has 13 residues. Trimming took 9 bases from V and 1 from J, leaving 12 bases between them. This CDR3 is CASKSQGNTEAFF. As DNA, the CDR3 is TGTGCCAGTAAGTCTCAGGGGAACACTGAAGCTTTCTTT.